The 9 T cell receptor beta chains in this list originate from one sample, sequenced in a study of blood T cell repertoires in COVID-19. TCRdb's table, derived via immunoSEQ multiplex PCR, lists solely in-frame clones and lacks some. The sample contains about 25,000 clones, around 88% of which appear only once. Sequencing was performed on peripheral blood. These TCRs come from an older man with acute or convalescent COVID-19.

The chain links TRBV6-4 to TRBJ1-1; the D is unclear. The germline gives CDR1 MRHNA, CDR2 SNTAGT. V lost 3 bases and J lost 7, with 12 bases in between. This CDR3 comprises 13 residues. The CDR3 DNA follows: TGTGCCAGCAGTGATCGGGAAGGACTTGAAGCTTTCTTT. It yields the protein CASSDREGLEAFF.

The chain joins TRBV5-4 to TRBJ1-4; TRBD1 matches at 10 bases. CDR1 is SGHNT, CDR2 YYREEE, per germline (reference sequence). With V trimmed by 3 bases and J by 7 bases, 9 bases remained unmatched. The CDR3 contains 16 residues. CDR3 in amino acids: CASSYGDRGEGEKLFF. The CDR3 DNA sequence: TGTGCCAGCAGCTACGGGGACAGGGGAGAAGGTGAAAAACTGTTTTTT.

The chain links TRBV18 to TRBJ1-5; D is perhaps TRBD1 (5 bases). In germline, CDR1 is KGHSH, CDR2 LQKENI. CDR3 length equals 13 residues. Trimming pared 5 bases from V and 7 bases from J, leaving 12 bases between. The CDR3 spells CASSMDTAQPQHF. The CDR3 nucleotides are TGTGCCAGCTCAATGGACACCGCCCAGCCCCAGCATTTT.

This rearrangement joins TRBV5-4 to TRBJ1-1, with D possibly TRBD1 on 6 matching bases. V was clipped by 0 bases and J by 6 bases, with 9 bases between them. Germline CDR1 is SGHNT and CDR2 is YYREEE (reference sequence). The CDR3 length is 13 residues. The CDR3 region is CASSLDRVSEAFF. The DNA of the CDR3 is TGTGCCAGCAGCTTGGACAGGGTATCTGAAGCTTTCTTT.

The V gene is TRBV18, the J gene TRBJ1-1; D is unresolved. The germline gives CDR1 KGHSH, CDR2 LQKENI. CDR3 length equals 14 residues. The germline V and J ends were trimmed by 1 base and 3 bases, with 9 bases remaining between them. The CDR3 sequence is CASSPLPGDTEAFF. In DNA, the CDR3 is TGTGCCAGCTCACCACTTCCCGGGGACACTGAAGCTTTCTTT.

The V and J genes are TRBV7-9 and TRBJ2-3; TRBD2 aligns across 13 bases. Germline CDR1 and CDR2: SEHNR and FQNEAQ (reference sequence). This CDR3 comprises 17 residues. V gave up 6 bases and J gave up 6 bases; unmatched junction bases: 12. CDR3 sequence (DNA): TGTGCCAGCAGTTACCCACTAGCGGGAGGGCCAATGGATACGCAGTATTTT. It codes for CASSYPLAGGPMDTQYF.

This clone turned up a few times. The CDR3 here is CASSYDARSGQFF. The CDR3 nucleotides read TGTGCCAGCAGTTACGACGCGAGAAGCGGGCAGTTCTTC. The chain links TRBV6-2 or TRBV6-3 to TRBJ2-1; a weak D match, TRBD2 (5 bases). V was cut by 2 bases and J by 12 bases, with 14 bases left in between. The CDR3 length is 13 residues. CDR1 and CDR2 (germline): MNHEY, SVGEGT.

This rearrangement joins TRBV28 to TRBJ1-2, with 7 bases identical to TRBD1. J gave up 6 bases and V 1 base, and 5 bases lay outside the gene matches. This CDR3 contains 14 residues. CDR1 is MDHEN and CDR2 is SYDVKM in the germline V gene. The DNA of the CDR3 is TGTGCCAGCAGTTTATACGGCCAGGGGGATGGCTACACCTTC. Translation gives CASSLYGQGDGYTF.

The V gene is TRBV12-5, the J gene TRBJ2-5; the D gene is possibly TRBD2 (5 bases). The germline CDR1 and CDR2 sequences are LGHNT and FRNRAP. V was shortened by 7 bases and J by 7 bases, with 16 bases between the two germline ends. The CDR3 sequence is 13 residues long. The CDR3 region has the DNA TGTGCTAGTGCCCCGGACGCGAGCGGGACCCAGTACTTC. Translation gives CASAPDASGTQYF.